What follows are 14 T cell receptor beta chains derived from one specimen sequenced in a study of blood T cell repertoires in COVID-19. Some clones are missing from TCRdb's copy, which holds only in-frame ones; the method was immunoSEQ multiplex PCR. Of about 35,000 clones listed, 87% are singletons. Sequenced sample: peripheral blood. Source of these receptors: a man aged 80 or over with active COVID-19.

This chain joins TRBV19 and TRBJ2-1, with 7 bases matching TRBD2. There are 16 residues in the CDR3. Losses at the gene ends were 7 bases for V and 4 bases for J; bases not matched to a gene: 13. The germline CDR1 and CDR2 sequences are LNHDA and SQIVND (reference sequence). CDR3 in amino acids: CASNLAGTNRYNEQFF. As DNA, the CDR3 is TGTGCCAGTAACTTAGCCGGGACTAACCGATACAATGAGCAGTTCTTC.

This sequence joins TRBV9 and TRBJ2-3, with D maybe TRBD2 (5 bases). The germline V gene encodes CDR1 SGDLS and CDR2 YYNGEE. The CDR3 loop spans 14 amino acids. Deletions cut 9 bases from V and 2 bases from J, with 16 bases between. This CDR3 is CATSRGLYTDTQYF. CDR3 DNA sequence: TGTGCCACCTCGAGAGGGTTATACACAGATACGCAGTATTTT. The full variable domain, completed using reference TRBV9 and TRBJ2-3, is DSGVTQTPKHLITATGQRVTLRCSPRSGDLSVYWYQQSLDQGLQFLIQYYNGEERAKGNILERFSAQQFPDLHSELNLSSLELGDSALYFCATSRGLYTDTQYFGPGTRLTVL.

V gene TRBV18 combines with J gene TRBJ2-1; 12 nucleotides match TRBD2. Germline V CDR1 and CDR2: KGHSH, LQKENI. Germline trimming cut 1 base from V and 6 bases from J; bases unmatched to any gene: 7. The CDR3 has 17 residues. The CDR3 DNA is TGTGCCAGCTCACCACTGACTAGCGGGAGTTGGGGCAATGAGCAGTTCTTC. Residues: CASSPLTSGSWGNEQFF.

This chain uses TRBV6-2 or TRBV6-3 with TRBJ2-3, with a possible D match to TRBD2 (5 bases). CDR3 length: 15 amino acids. Trimming took 6 bases from V and 0 from J, leaving 13 bases between them. Germline V gives CDR1 MNHEY, CDR2 SVGEGT. In DNA, the CDR3 is TGTGCCAGCAGCCCCTCGGGGATTAGCACAGATACGCAGTATTTT. Translation gives CASSPSGISTDTQYF.

The CDR3 here is CASSQRGGGPREGDEQFF. DNA of the CDR3: TGTGCCAGCAGCCAAAGAGGAGGAGGACCCAGAGAGGGAGATGAGCAGTTCTTC. V and J are TRBV14 and TRBJ2-1, with D perhaps TRBD2 (5 bases). The V end was cut by 2 bases, the J end by 8 bases, with 25 bases between. Per germline, CDR1 SGHDN and CDR2 FVKESK. CDR3 size: 18 residues.

V is TRBV19 and J is TRBJ2-7; 10 bases map to TRBD2. Trimming removed 6 bases from V and 1 base from J; junction bases left unmatched: 9. CDR1 and CDR2 from the germline V gene are LNHDA and SQIVND (reference sequence). The CDR3 sequence is 16 residues long. The CDR3 loop reads CASSPLAGDPSYEQYF. Here the CDR3 DNA reads TGTGCCAGTAGCCCCCTAGCGGGAGATCCGTCCTACGAGCAGTACTTC. Drawing the rest from reference TRBV19 and TRBJ2-7, the complete variable domain is DGGITQSPKYLFRKEGQNVTLSCEQNLNHDAMYWYRQDPGQGLRLIYYSQIVNDFQKGDIAEGYSVSREKKESFPLTVTSAQKNPTAFYLCASSPLAGDPSYEQYFGPGTRLTVT.

The V call is TRBV11-3, the J call TRBJ2-3; D is unclear. The CDR3 totals 14 residues. CDR1 and CDR2 from the germline V gene are SGHNT and YENEEA. V shed 1 base and J shed 3 bases, with 8 bases lying between them. This chain's CDR3 is CASSLGFGTDTQYF. The CDR3, as DNA: TGTGCCAGCAGCTTAGGTTTCGGTACAGATACGCAGTATTTT.

The chain joins TRBV24-1 to TRBJ2-1, with D perhaps matching TRBD1 (5 bases). V was cut by 4 bases and J by 2 bases, with 17 bases left in between. CDR1 KGHDR and CDR2 SFDVKD come from the germline V gene. There are 17 residues in the CDR3. The CDR3 DNA follows: TGTGCCACCAGTGACCCTCCCGGAACAGGTACCTACAATGAGCAGTTCTTC. This encodes CATSDPPGTGTYNEQFF.

V and J are TRBV4-1 and TRBJ1-2, with D possibly TRBD1 on 6 matching bases. The ends were cut back, 3 bases at V and 10 bases at J, with 18 bases in the middle. This CDR3 is 14 amino acids long. CDR1 and CDR2 from the germline V gene are MGHRA and YSYEKL. The CDR3 protein is CASSQGRQARDYTF. CDR3 bases: TGCGCCAGCAGCCAGGGTAGACAGGCCCGGGACTACACCTTC.

The chain employs TRBV27 and TRBJ1-1; 7 bases are shared with TRBD1. The CDR3 consists of 14 residues. V lost 5 bases, J lost 5 bases, and 8 bases stayed unmatched. Germline CDR1 reads MNHEY; CDR2 reads SMNVEV (reference sequence). The CDR3 nucleotides are TGTGCCAGCAGTCGCAGGGGGATAGGGACTGAAGCTTTCTTT. Translation: CASSRRGIGTEAFF.

The V and J genes are TRBV28 and TRBJ2-1; D unclear. This CDR3 has 15 amino acids. CDR1 is MDHEN, CDR2 SYDVKM, per germline. V lost 6 bases, J lost 8 bases, and 20 bases lay in between. The DNA for the CDR3 is TGTGCCAGCAGCCCCGGTGCAGCTAGACTCGATGAGCAGTTCTTC. Protein product: CASSPGAARLDEQFF.

This chain links TRBV7-2 with TRBJ1-3; D is uncertain. The CDR3 sequence is 16 residues long. The V gene lost 4 bases and the J gene lost 4 bases, with 17 bases spanning the gap. The germline V gene encodes CDR1 SGHTA and CDR2 FQGNSA. The chain's CDR3 is CASSSSLVAAGNTIYF. The CDR3 DNA reads TGTGCCAGCAGCTCGAGCTTAGTTGCGGCGGGAAACACCATATATTTT.

CDR3: CASSQDRGAGYGYTF. For the CDR3, the DNA is TGCGCCAGCAGCCAAGATCGGGGGGCTGGTTATGGCTACACCTTC. This chain connects TRBV4-3 to TRBJ1-2; TRBD1 might be the D (6 bases). The CDR3 runs to 15 residues. The V end was cut by 0 bases, the J end by 5 bases, with 13 bases between. Germline V gene data show CDR1 as LGHNA and CDR2 as YSLEER.

This clone was found once. This chain joins TRBV5-6 and TRBJ2-1; maybe TRBD1 (5 bases). CDR1 and CDR2 (germline): SGHDT, YYEEEE. Trimming left V 0 bases short and J 0 bases short, with 7 bases between. The CDR3 consists of 15 residues. CDR3 in amino acids: CASSLGQLSYNEQFF. DNA for the CDR3: TGTGCCAGCAGCTTGGGACAGCTCTCCTACAATGAGCAGTTCTTC.